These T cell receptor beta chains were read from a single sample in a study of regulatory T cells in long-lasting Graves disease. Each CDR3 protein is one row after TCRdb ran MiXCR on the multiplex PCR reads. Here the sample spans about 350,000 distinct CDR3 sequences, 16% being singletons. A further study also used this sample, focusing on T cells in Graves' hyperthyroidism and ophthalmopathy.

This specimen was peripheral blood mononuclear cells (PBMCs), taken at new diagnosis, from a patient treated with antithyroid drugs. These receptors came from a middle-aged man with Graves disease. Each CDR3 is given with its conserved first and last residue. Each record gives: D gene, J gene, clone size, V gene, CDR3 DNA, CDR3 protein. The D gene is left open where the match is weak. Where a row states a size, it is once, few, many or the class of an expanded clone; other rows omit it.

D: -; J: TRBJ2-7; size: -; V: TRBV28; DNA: TGTGCCACCAGAACCTTCTACGAGCAGTACTTC; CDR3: CATRTFYEQYF
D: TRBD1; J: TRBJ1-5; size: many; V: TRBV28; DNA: TGTGCCAGCAGTCCCCTTCGCCAGACAGGGGGCAATCAGCCCCAGCATTTT; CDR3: CASSPLRQTGGNQPQHF
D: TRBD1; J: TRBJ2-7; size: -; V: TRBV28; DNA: TGTGCCAGCAGTGGCGCCGGGACAGGGCCGCTCGAGCAGTACTTC; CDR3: CASSGAGTGPLEQYF
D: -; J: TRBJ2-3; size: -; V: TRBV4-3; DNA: TGCGCCAGCAGCCAAGTTCACACAGATACGCAGTATTTT; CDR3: CASSQVHTDTQYF
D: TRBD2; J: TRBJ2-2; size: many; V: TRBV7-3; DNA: TGTGCCAGCAGCCCGCCCGGGACTAGCGGCCCCGGGGAGCTGTTTTTT; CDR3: CASSPPGTSGPGELFF
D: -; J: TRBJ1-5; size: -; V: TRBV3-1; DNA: TGTGCCAGCAGCCAAGCCCAGAGACGGCCCCAGCATTTT; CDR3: CASSQAQRRPQHF
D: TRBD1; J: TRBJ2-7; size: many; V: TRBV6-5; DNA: TGTGCCAGCAGTTATAAAACCGACAGGGACTCCTACGAGCAGTACTTC; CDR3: CASSYKTDRDSYEQYF
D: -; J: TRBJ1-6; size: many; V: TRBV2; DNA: TGTGCCAGCAGCCAAAGGGGCACCGTTAATTCACCCCTCCACTTT; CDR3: CASSQRGTVNSPLHF
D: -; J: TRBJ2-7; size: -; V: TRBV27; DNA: TGTGCCAGCAGTGACAACCCGGGGGACTACGAGCAGTACTTC; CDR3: CASSDNPGDYEQYF
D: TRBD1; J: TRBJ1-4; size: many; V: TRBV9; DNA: TGTGCCAGCAGCACCACCGGGACAGTGGGAGAAAAACTGTTTTTT; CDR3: CASSTTGTVGEKLFF
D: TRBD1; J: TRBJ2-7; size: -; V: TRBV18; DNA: TGTGCCGGCTCGCCCGGGACAGGGACCTACGAGCAGTACTTC; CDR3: CAGSPGTGTYEQYF
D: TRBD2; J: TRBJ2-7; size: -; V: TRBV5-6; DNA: TGTGCCAGCAGCTTGGAACTGCCTAGCGGGGGCGAGCAGTACTTC; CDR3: CASSLELPSGGEQYF
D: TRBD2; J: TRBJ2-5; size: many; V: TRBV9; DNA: TGTGCCAGCAGCGTAGAACTAGCGACCCAAGAGACCCAGTACTTC; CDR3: CASSVELATQETQYF
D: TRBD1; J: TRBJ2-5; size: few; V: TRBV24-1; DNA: TGTGCCACCAGTGATTGGACAGGAGAGACCCAGTACTTC; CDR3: CATSDWTGETQYF
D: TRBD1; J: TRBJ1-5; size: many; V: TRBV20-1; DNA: TGCAGTGCTTTCCAGGGGGCTGTATATAGCAATCAGCCCCAGCATTTT; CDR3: CSAFQGAVYSNQPQHF
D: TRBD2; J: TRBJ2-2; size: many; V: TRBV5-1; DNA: TGTGCCAGCAGCTTGGGAGGGACTCTGAACACCGGGGAGCTGTTTTTT; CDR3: CASSLGGTLNTGELFF
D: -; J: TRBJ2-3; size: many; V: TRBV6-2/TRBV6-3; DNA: TGTGCCAGCAGTTACGGCCACGGAGGGGCCGATACGCAGTATTTT; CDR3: CASSYGHGGADTQYF
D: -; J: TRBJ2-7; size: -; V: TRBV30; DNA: TGTGCCTGGGAGGTAGGGAACGGGCAGTACTTC; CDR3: CAWEVGNGQYF
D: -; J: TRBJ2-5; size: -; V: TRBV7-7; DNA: TGTGCCAGCACCCCTTTGTGGGGGGCTGAGACCCAGTACTTC; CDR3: CASTPLWGAETQYF
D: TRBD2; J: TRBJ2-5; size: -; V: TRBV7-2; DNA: TGTGCCAGCAGCGTGGGACTAGCGGTACAAGAGACCCAGTACTTC; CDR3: CASSVGLAVQETQYF
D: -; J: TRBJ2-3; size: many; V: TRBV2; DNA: TGTGCCAGCAACCCCATCGGGGGCAACACAGATACGCAGTATTTT; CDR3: CASNPIGGNTDTQYF
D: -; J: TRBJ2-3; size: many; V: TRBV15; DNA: TGTGCCACCAGCAGAGGGTCGTGGGGATCGCAGTATTTT; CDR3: CATSRGSWGSQYF
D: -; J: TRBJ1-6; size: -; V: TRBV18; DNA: TGTGCCAGCTCGCCGAGTGACGGGACGAATTCACCCCTCCACTTT; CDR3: CASSPSDGTNSPLHF
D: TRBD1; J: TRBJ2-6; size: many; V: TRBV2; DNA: TGTGCCAGCAGTGAAGGGGGACAGGCAACTTTGTCTGGGGCCAACGTCCTGACTTTC; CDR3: CASSEGGQATLSGANVLTF
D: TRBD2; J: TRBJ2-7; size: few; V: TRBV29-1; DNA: TGCAGCGTACACCGAGGCGGGGGACTAGCGGACGAGCAGTACTTC; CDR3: CSVHRGGGLADEQYF
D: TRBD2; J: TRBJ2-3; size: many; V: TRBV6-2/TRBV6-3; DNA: TGTGCCAGCAGTTACGGCGGGGGGGCAGATACGCAGTATTTT; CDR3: CASSYGGGADTQYF
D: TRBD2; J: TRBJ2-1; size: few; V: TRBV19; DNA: TGTGCCAGTAGTATTCGACTAGCGGGGGGCCAACCGGGTTACAATGAGCAGTTCTTC; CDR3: CASSIRLAGGQPGYNEQFF
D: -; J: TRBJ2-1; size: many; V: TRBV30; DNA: TGTGCCGGCTCGGGACCCCCTTCCTACAATGAGCAGTTCTTC; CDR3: CAGSGPPSYNEQFF
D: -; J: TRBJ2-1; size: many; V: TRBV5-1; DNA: TGCGCCAGCAGCCCTACAGGGTCTCTCCATCAGTTCTTC; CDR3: CASSPTGSLHQFF
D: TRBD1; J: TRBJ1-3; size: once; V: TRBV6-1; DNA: TGTGCCAGCAGGCCCCCCTCCAGGGGGCTAACCTCCCGGGCTGGAAACACCATATATTTT; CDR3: CASRPPSRGLTSRAGNTIYF
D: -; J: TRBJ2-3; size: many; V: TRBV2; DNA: TGTGCCAGCAGTGAAAGGGATACGCAGTATTTT; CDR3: CASSERDTQYF
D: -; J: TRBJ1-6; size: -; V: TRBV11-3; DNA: TGTGCCAGCAGCTTCTGGACAAATTCACCCCTCCACTTT; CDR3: CASSFWTNSPLHF
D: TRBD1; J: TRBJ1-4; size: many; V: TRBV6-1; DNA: TGTGCCAGCAGGGATCCGGGACAGGGGACGGAAAAACTGTTTTTT; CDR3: CASRDPGQGTEKLFF
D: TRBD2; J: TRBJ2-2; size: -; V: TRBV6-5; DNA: TGTGCCAGCAGTTACTCCACTGGACTAGCGGGGGGTCCCGGGGAGCTGTTTTTT; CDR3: CASSYSTGLAGGPGELFF
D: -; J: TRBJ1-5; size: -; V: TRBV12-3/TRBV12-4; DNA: TGTGCCAGCAGCCATGTAGGCGAGTCCCAGCATTTT; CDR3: CASSHVGESQHF
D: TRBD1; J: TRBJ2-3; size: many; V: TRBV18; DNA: TGTGCCAGCTCACGCGGACAGGGAAACACAGATACGCAGTATTTT; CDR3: CASSRGQGNTDTQYF
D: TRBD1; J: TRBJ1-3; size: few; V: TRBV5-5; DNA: TGTGCCAGCAGCTTCCAGGGGGGTAGCTCTGGAAACACCATATATTTT; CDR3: CASSFQGGSSGNTIYF
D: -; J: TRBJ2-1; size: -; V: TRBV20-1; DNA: TGCAGTGCTAGAGTGGCTTTCAATGAGCAGTTCTTC; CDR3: CSARVAFNEQFF
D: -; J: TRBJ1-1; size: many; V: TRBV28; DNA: TGTGCCAGCAGTTTCGAAAGATCTGAAGCTTTCTTT; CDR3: CASSFERSEAFF
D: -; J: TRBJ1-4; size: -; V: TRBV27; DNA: TGTGCCAGCAGTGGGGACGGACTAAGCAGTGGTGAAAAACTGTTTTTT; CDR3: CASSGDGLSSGEKLFF
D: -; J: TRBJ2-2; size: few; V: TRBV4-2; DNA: TGTGCCAGCAGCCAAGATCCGGGGACTTCCCTCCCGCTGTTTTTT; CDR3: CASSQDPGTSLPLFF
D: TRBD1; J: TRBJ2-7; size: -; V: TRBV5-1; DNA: TGCGCCAGCAGCGTCCCCCGGACAGGGTCCTACGAGCAGTACTTC; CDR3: CASSVPRTGSYEQYF
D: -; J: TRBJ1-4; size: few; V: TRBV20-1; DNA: TGCAGTGCTAGACCGGATCTAAGTGAAAAACTGTTTTTT; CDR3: CSARPDLSEKLFF
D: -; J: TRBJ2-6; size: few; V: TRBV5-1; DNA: TGCGCCAGCACTGGTGGCTCTGGGGCCAACGTCCTGACTTTC; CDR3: CASTGGSGANVLTF
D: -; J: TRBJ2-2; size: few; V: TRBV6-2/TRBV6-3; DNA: TGTGCCAGCATACAGGGAGTAAACACCGGGGAGCTGTTTTTT; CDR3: CASIQGVNTGELFF